These T cell receptor beta chains were read from a single sample in a study of chemoradiotherapy in HPV16-positive cancers. Sequencing used immunoSEQ multiplex PCR; TCRdb keeps in-frame clones, though not all of them. This table holds roughly 28,000 clones, approximately 91% found once. The input for sequencing was blood, taken from a patient who underwent chemoradiotherapy. The receptors shown here come from a human donor with HPV-associated anogenital cancer. Each CDR3 is given with its conserved first and last residue. D genes are given only for firm matches. Only part of the rows carry a size: once, few, many, or a class if the clone is expanded.

D gene: TRBD2; clone size: .; J gene: TRBJ2-1; V gene: TRBV27; CDR3 protein: CASSSVKRGVYNEQFF; CDR3 DNA: TGTGCCAGCAGTTCAGTCAAGCGGGGAGTTTACAATGAGCAGTTCTTC
D gene: TRBD2; clone size: .; J gene: TRBJ2-7; V gene: TRBV30; CDR3 protein: CAWNVGGVYEQYF; CDR3 DNA: TGTGCCTGGAACGTTGGGGGGGTCTACGAGCAGTACTTC
D gene: .; clone size: .; J gene: TRBJ2-1; V gene: TRBV4-1; CDR3 protein: CASSQGGTAESFF; CDR3 DNA: TGCGCCAGCAGCCAAGGGGGGACTGCTGAATCGTTCTTC
D gene: .; clone size: .; J gene: TRBJ1-5; V gene: TRBV5-6; CDR3 protein: CASSLWQSNQPQHF; CDR3 DNA: TGTGCCAGCAGCTTGTGGCAGAGCAATCAGCCCCAGCATTTT
D gene: TRBD1; clone size: .; J gene: TRBJ1-6; V gene: TRBV5-5; CDR3 protein: CASSAVRQGNSPLHF; CDR3 DNA: TGTGCCAGCAGCGCCGTTAGACAGGGAAATTCACCCCTCCACTTT
D gene: .; clone size: .; J gene: TRBJ1-5; V gene: TRBV10-3; CDR3 protein: CAISERYGNQPQHF; CDR3 DNA: TGTGCCATCAGTGAGAGGTACGGGAATCAGCCCCAGCATTTT
D gene: .; clone size: .; J gene: TRBJ1-3; V gene: TRBV7-9; CDR3 protein: CASRGISGNTIYF; CDR3 DNA: TGTGCCAGCAGGGGGATCTCTGGAAACACCATATATTTT
D gene: .; clone size: once; J gene: TRBJ1-5; V gene: TRBV19; CDR3 protein: CATGSGNQPQHF; CDR3 DNA: TGTGCCACGGGAAGCGGGAATCAGCCCCAGCATTTT
D gene: .; clone size: once; J gene: TRBJ1-5; V gene: TRBV6-1; CDR3 protein: CASSTLLYQPQHF; CDR3 DNA: TGTGCCAGCAGTACACTCCTCTATCAGCCCCAGCATTTT
D gene: TRBD2; clone size: .; J gene: TRBJ2-4; V gene: TRBV5-1; CDR3 protein: CASSPGTSGSIQYF; CDR3 DNA: TGCGCCAGCAGCCCAGGGACTAGCGGGTCAATTCAGTACTTC
D gene: .; clone size: .; J gene: TRBJ2-5; V gene: TRBV5-6; CDR3 protein: CASSLGGVQETQYF; CDR3 DNA: TGTGCCAGCAGCTTGGGGGGAGTTCAAGAGACCCAGTACTTC
D gene: .; clone size: .; J gene: TRBJ1-3; V gene: TRBV5-4; CDR3 protein: CASSLLGNTIYF; CDR3 DNA: TGTGCCAGCAGCTTGTTGGGAAACACCATATATTTT
D gene: TRBD1; clone size: .; J gene: TRBJ1-5; V gene: TRBV2; CDR3 protein: CASSGDSRTAQPQHF; CDR3 DNA: TGTGCCAGCAGTGGGGACAGCCGGACGGCTCAGCCCCAGCATTTT
D gene: TRBD1; clone size: .; J gene: TRBJ1-4; V gene: TRBV4-3; CDR3 protein: CASSQASTGGNEKLFF; CDR3 DNA: TGCGCCAGCAGCCAAGCGTCGACAGGGGGAAATGAAAAACTGTTTTTT
D gene: TRBD1; clone size: .; J gene: TRBJ1-1; V gene: TRBV30; CDR3 protein: CASNPGQYRAFF; CDR3 DNA: TGTGCCTCAAATCCGGGACAGTACAGAGCTTTCTTT
D gene: .; clone size: .; J gene: TRBJ2-3; V gene: TRBV5-1; CDR3 protein: CASSLVATRGTDTQYF; CDR3 DNA: TGCGCCAGCAGCTTGGTTGCCACCCGGGGGACAGATACGCAGTATTTT
D gene: .; clone size: .; J gene: TRBJ2-1; V gene: TRBV4-3; CDR3 protein: CASSQDRTALTGGQFF; CDR3 DNA: TGCGCCAGCAGCCAAGATCGGACAGCCCTCACGGGGGGGCAGTTCTTC
D gene: .; clone size: few; J gene: TRBJ2-5; V gene: TRBV4-3; CDR3 protein: CASSQDKTGGGETQYF; CDR3 DNA: TGCGCCAGCAGCCAAGACAAAACGGGGGGCGGGGAGACCCAGTACTTC
D gene: .; clone size: .; J gene: TRBJ2-2; V gene: TRBV7-2; CDR3 protein: CASSSGPFGELFF; CDR3 DNA: TGTGCCAGCAGCTCCGGGCCCTTCGGGGAGCTGTTTTTT
D gene: TRBD1; clone size: .; J gene: TRBJ2-7; V gene: TRBV30; CDR3 protein: CAWTGTGYYYEQYF; CDR3 DNA: TGTGCCTGGACCGGGACAGGGTATTACTACGAGCAGTACTTC
D gene: TRBD2; clone size: .; J gene: TRBJ2-5; V gene: TRBV7-7; CDR3 protein: CASSLDGGAIGETQYF; CDR3 DNA: TGTGCTAGCAGCTTAGACGGGGGGGCTATTGGAGAGACCCAGTACTTC
D gene: .; clone size: .; J gene: TRBJ2-1; V gene: TRBV18; CDR3 protein: CASSPPTRNSYNEQFF; CDR3 DNA: TGTGCCAGCTCACCACCGACAAGAAATTCCTACAATGAGCAGTTCTTC
D gene: TRBD2; clone size: .; J gene: TRBJ2-3; V gene: TRBV5-4; CDR3 protein: CASSSRAGGTDTQYF; CDR3 DNA: TGTGCCAGCAGCTCTAGGGCGGGAGGCACAGATACGCAGTATTTT
D gene: TRBD2; clone size: few; J gene: TRBJ2-1; V gene: TRBV27; CDR3 protein: CASSLSGTSATYVEQFF; CDR3 DNA: TGTGCCAGCAGTTTAAGCGGGACTAGCGCGACTTATGTTGAGCAGTTCTTC
D gene: .; clone size: .; J gene: TRBJ2-7; V gene: TRBV5-4; CDR3 protein: CASSFVGSYEQYF; CDR3 DNA: TGTGCCAGCAGCTTTGTTGGGTCCTACGAGCAGTACTTC
D gene: TRBD1; clone size: .; J gene: TRBJ1-4; V gene: TRBV10-3; CDR3 protein: CAISSGQGGASNEKLFF; CDR3 DNA: TGTGCCATCAGCTCAGGACAGGGAGGGGCGTCTAATGAAAAACTGTTTTTT
D gene: .; clone size: .; J gene: TRBJ1-3; V gene: TRBV30; CDR3 protein: CAWSLSGNTIYF; CDR3 DNA: TGTGCCTGGAGCCTGTCGGGAAACACCATATATTTT
D gene: .; clone size: .; J gene: TRBJ1-4; V gene: TRBV27; CDR3 protein: CASSFRGGDEKLFF; CDR3 DNA: TGTGCCAGCAGTTTCAGGGGTGGTGACGAAAAACTGTTTTTT
D gene: TRBD1; clone size: .; J gene: TRBJ2-3; V gene: TRBV9; CDR3 protein: CASSDKTGGRGTDTQYF; CDR3 DNA: TGTGCCAGCAGCGACAAGACAGGGGGTAGGGGAACAGATACGCAGTATTTT
D gene: .; clone size: .; J gene: TRBJ1-1; V gene: TRBV9; CDR3 protein: CASSVTGNTEAFF; CDR3 DNA: TGTGCCAGCAGCGTAACGGGGAACACTGAAGCTTTCTTT
D gene: .; clone size: .; J gene: TRBJ1-1; V gene: TRBV27; CDR3 protein: CASNPRGGFHTEAFF; CDR3 DNA: TGTGCCAGCAACCCTAGGGGGGGTTTTCACACTGAAGCTTTCTTT
D gene: .; clone size: .; J gene: TRBJ1-2; V gene: TRBV10-1; CDR3 protein: CASSLDEAYGYTF; CDR3 DNA: TGCGCCAGCTCCTTGGACGAAGCCTATGGCTACACCTTC
D gene: TRBD1; clone size: once; J gene: TRBJ2-7; V gene: TRBV7-9; CDR3 protein: CASRRQGSSYEQYF; CDR3 DNA: TGTGCCAGCAGAAGACAGGGAAGCTCCTACGAGCAGTACTTC
D gene: .; clone size: .; J gene: TRBJ2-3; V gene: TRBV6-5; CDR3 protein: CASSYGYDVGDTQYF; CDR3 DNA: TGTGCCAGCAGTTACGGTTACGACGTAGGGGATACGCAGTATTTT
D gene: .; clone size: .; J gene: TRBJ1-3; V gene: TRBV15; CDR3 protein: CATRGQGWDF; CDR3 DNA: TGTGCCACTCGAGGGCAAGGATGGGATTTT
D gene: TRBD1; clone size: once; J gene: TRBJ1-1; V gene: TRBV27; CDR3 protein: CASSWDRTNTEAFF; CDR3 DNA: TGTGCCAGCAGTTGGGACAGGACGAACACTGAAGCTTTCTTT
D gene: .; clone size: .; J gene: TRBJ1-6; V gene: TRBV28; CDR3 protein: CASIRDVANSPLHF; CDR3 DNA: TGTGCCAGCATCCGGGACGTAGCTAATTCACCCCTCCACTTT
D gene: .; clone size: .; J gene: TRBJ2-3; V gene: TRBV11-2; CDR3 protein: CASSLGASTSTDTQYF; CDR3 DNA: TGTGCCAGCAGCTTAGGGGCCTCAACTAGCACAGATACGCAGTATTTT
D gene: .; clone size: .; J gene: TRBJ2-7; V gene: TRBV7-9; CDR3 protein: CASSFANSYEQYF; CDR3 DNA: TGTGCCAGCAGCTTCGCTAATTCCTACGAGCAGTACTTC
D gene: TRBD2; clone size: .; J gene: TRBJ2-2; V gene: TRBV18; CDR3 protein: CASSLRASGHTGELFF; CDR3 DNA: TGTGCCAGCTCACTCCGGGCTAGCGGACACACCGGGGAGCTGTTTTTT
D gene: .; clone size: medium-sized; J gene: TRBJ2-3; V gene: TRBV19; CDR3 protein: CASSIRSSRVDTQYF; CDR3 DNA: TGTGCCAGTAGTATAAGGTCGAGTAGAGTGGATACGCAGTATTTT
D gene: TRBD2; clone size: .; J gene: TRBJ2-7; V gene: TRBV14; CDR3 protein: CASSPYSSGGALRQYF; CDR3 DNA: TGTGCCAGCAGCCCTTACTCTAGCGGGGGGGCTCTTCGGCAGTACTTC
D gene: .; clone size: .; J gene: TRBJ2-3; V gene: TRBV5-5; CDR3 protein: CASSPVGAPSTDTQYF; CDR3 DNA: TGTGCCAGCAGCCCGGTTGGAGCGCCTAGCACAGATACGCAGTATTTT
D gene: TRBD1; clone size: .; J gene: TRBJ2-7; V gene: TRBV7-2; CDR3 protein: CASSASGTAYYEQYF; CDR3 DNA: TGTGCCAGCAGCGCTTCCGGGACAGCTTACTACGAGCAGTACTTC
D gene: .; clone size: .; J gene: TRBJ2-5; V gene: TRBV6-5; CDR3 protein: CASSYFLGQTQETQYF; CDR3 DNA: TGTGCCAGCAGTTACTTTCTCGGACAGACCCAAGAGACCCAGTACTTC
D gene: TRBD1; clone size: .; J gene: TRBJ1-1; V gene: TRBV30; CDR3 protein: CAWNSDRGNTEAFF; CDR3 DNA: TGTGCCTGGAACTCGGACAGGGGGAACACTGAAGCTTTCTTT
D gene: .; clone size: .; J gene: TRBJ2-1; V gene: TRBV5-4; CDR3 protein: CASYVFGGPSYNEQFF; CDR3 DNA: TGTGCCAGCTACGTCTTTGGGGGGCCCTCCTACAATGAGCAGTTCTTC
D gene: .; clone size: .; J gene: TRBJ2-3; V gene: TRBV30; CDR3 protein: CAWRGWADTQYF; CDR3 DNA: TGTGCCTGGAGGGGCTGGGCGGATACGCAGTATTTT
D gene: .; clone size: .; J gene: TRBJ1-2; V gene: TRBV19; CDR3 protein: CASSMGGGLLGDGYTF; CDR3 DNA: TGTGCCAGTAGTATGGGGGGAGGGTTGCTAGGAGATGGCTACACCTTC
D gene: .; clone size: once; J gene: TRBJ1-3; V gene: TRBV6-5; CDR3 protein: CASSYSLEAGNTIYF; CDR3 DNA: TGTGCCAGCAGTTACTCGCTAGAGGCTGGAAACACCATATATTTT
D gene: .; clone size: few; J gene: TRBJ2-2; V gene: TRBV18; CDR3 protein: CASSEVQDGGELFF; CDR3 DNA: TGTGCCAGCTCAGAGGTACAGGATGGCGGGGAGCTGTTTTTT
D gene: TRBD1; clone size: .; J gene: TRBJ1-5; V gene: TRBV11-2; CDR3 protein: CASSPGRTGAGVSNQPQHF; CDR3 DNA: TGTGCCAGCAGCCCAGGTCGTACAGGGGCCGGGGTTAGCAATCAGCCCCAGCATTTT
D gene: TRBD2; clone size: .; J gene: TRBJ2-7; V gene: TRBV5-1; CDR3 protein: CASSRRLAGEEQYF; CDR3 DNA: TGCGCCAGCAGCCGGAGACTAGCGGGAGAAGAGCAGTACTTC
D gene: .; clone size: .; J gene: TRBJ1-5; V gene: TRBV11-2; CDR3 protein: CASSLDQIQPQHF; CDR3 DNA: TGTGCCAGCAGCTTAGACCAGATTCAGCCCCAGCATTTT